This T cell receptor beta chain appears in the sequencing data of a study of T cell responses to AZD1222 COVID-19 vaccine. Trimming cost V 7 bases and J 8 bases, with 14 bases left between them. This CDR3 is built from 13 residues. Germline-derived CDR1 and CDR2 are MNHEY and SVGAGI. The assay was immunoSEQ multiplex PCR, and TCRdb's table has in-frame clones only and misses some. The sample lists some 100,000 clones, 85% to 90% occurring once. General study points: Clonal diversity may have been underestimated, and the donors were mostly white British, with more females than males. Samples come after the peak T cell response, not at day 14. Spike-specific TCRs gained breadth and depth after people received two AZD1222 doses.

About this clone itself: As yet, its antigen is unknown.

The sequencing here drew on peripheral blood, taken 28 days after the second AZD1222 dose. The receptor was isolated from an adult who received the AZD1222 COVID-19 vaccine. This chain links TRBV6-5 with TRBJ1-4; D is perhaps TRBD1 (5 bases). CDR3 DNA: TGTGCCAGCAAGGTCAGGGTCGAGGAAAAACTGTTTTTT. Translated, it gives CASKVRVEEKLFF.